Below are 14 T cell receptor beta chains sequenced from a single sample in a study of graft-versus-host responses after intestinal transplantation. The assay was immunoSEQ multiplex PCR, and TCRdb's table has in-frame clones only and misses some. The sample lists around 25,000 clones; around 40% were seen once. The specimen comprised alloreactive CD4+ T cells from a mixed lymphocyte reaction culture, sampled before intestinal transplant. Subset here: CFSE-low proliferating T cells sorted from roughly 6-day pre-transplant mixed lymphocyte reaction (GvH or HvG direction). The receptor set was obtained from a human patient who received an intestinal transplant.

The V call is TRBV19, the J call TRBJ2-5; D is unresolved. V gave up 4 bases and J gave up 2 bases, with 8 bases separating them. The CDR3 covers 13 residues. CDR1 is LNHDA and CDR2 is SQIVND in the germline V gene (reference sequence). The CDR3 DNA sequence: TGTGCCAGTAGTACAACAGCTCAAGAGACCCAGTACTTC. Amino acids: CASSTTAQETQYF.

V gene TRBV7-2 combines with J gene TRBJ1-6, with D tentatively TRBD1 (5 bases). Germline lookup yields CDR1 SGHTA and CDR2 FQGNSA. The V gene lost 2 bases and the J gene lost 6 bases, with 17 bases spanning the gap. The CDR3 consists of 17 residues. The chain's CDR3 is CASSLQWVGGVNSPLHF. The CDR3 DNA is TGTGCCAGCAGCTTACAGTGGGTAGGAGGGGTTAATTCACCCCTCCACTTT.

In its sample, this clone ranks as medium-sized. The chain joins TRBV2 to TRBJ1-4, with 7 bases lining up with TRBD1. The CDR3 is made up of 11 amino acids. CDR1 and CDR2 (germline): SNHLY, FYNNEI. J gave up 14 bases and V 3 bases, and 3 bases lay outside the gene matches. CDR3 protein: CASSERQGLFF. The DNA for the CDR3 is TGTGCCAGCAGTGAGAGACAGGGCCTGTTTTTT.

The chain employs TRBV10-3 and TRBJ2-2, with TRBD2 identical over 10 bases. The junction had 5 bases not matched to a gene; V was cut back by 6 bases and J by 7 bases. This CDR3 has 14 residues. Germline V lookup: CDR1 ENHRY, CDR2 SYGVKD. CDR3 in amino acids: CAIRLAGVGGELFF. CDR3 nucleotides: TGTGCCATCAGGCTAGCGGGAGTAGGCGGGGAGCTGTTTTTT.

The chain's CDR3 is CASSPNTAGLYEQYF. The CDR3 DNA follows: TGTGCCAGCTCACCTAATACCGCGGGCCTCTACGAGCAGTACTTC. The V and J genes are TRBV18 and TRBJ2-7, with a weak D call TRBD2 (5 bases). V was trimmed by 3 bases and J by 3 bases, leaving 15 bases between them. The CDR3 is 15 residues long. From germline, CDR1 is KGHSH and CDR2 LQKENI.

This clone was counted between two and nine times. The chain is built from TRBV18 and TRBJ1-5; 7 bases match TRBD1. The CDR3 sequence is 17 residues long. J was trimmed by 4 bases and V by 3 bases; bases with no gene match: 12. From germline, CDR1 is KGHSH and CDR2 LQKENI. This CDR3 is CASSPESGTALNQPQHF. The CDR3, as DNA: TGTGCCAGCTCACCCGAATCCGGGACAGCTCTTAATCAGCCCCAGCATTTT.

This clone is medium-sized (0.01 to 0.1%) by share. The chain joins TRBV6-1 to TRBJ1-3; D uncertain. The germline V gene encodes CDR1 MNHNS and CDR2 SASEGT. Trimming shortened V by 3 bases and J by 4 bases, and 16 bases separated the two germline ends. The CDR3 runs to 16 residues. The CDR3 protein is CASSETTARIGNTIYF. CDR3 DNA sequence: TGTGCCAGCAGTGAGACTACCGCAAGAATCGGAAACACCATATATTTT.

The DNA for the CDR3 is TGCGCCAGCAGCCCAGGGACTCTTTACAATGAGCAGTTCTTC. It yields the protein CASSPGTLYNEQFF. V is TRBV5-1 and J is TRBJ2-1; TRBD2 is a possible D gene (6 bases). The CDR3 totals 14 residues. The germline V and J ends were trimmed by 4 bases and 4 bases, with 12 bases remaining between them. Germline V gene sequence: CDR1 SGHRS, CDR2 YFSETQ.

In this sample, this clone turned up a few times. The chain employs TRBV9 and TRBJ2-2; D is possibly TRBD2 (5 bases). Per the germline V gene, CDR1 is SGDLS and CDR2 is YYNGEE. The CDR3 runs 13 residues. Trimming cost V 7 bases and J 6 bases, with 13 bases left between them. The CDR3, as DNA: TGTGCCAGCGGGCTGGAGGTCGCCGGGGAGCTGTTTTTT. Encoded protein: CASGLEVAGELFF.

The CDR3 coding sequence is TGTGCCAGCAGTTTATATGGGAGGTCCCTCTACGAGCAGTACTTC. Amino acids: CASSLYGRSLYEQYF. This chain joins TRBV27 and TRBJ2-7; D might be TRBD2 (6 bases). V dropped 1 base and J dropped 3 bases, with 13 bases sitting between them. Germline V CDR1 and CDR2: MNHEY, SMNVEV (reference sequence). This CDR3 has 15 residues.

V usage is TRBV6-4 and J usage is TRBJ1-6, with 9 positions matching TRBD1. Germline V gene sequence: CDR1 MRHNA, CDR2 SNTAGT. This CDR3 is 15 amino acids long. Trimming cost V 6 bases and J 7 bases; bases outside gene matches: 7. The CDR3 sequence: CASSPFGTGNSPLHF. The CDR3 DNA is TGTGCCAGCAGCCCCTTTGGGACAGGGAATTCACCCCTCCACTTT.

This clone is termed medium-sized. CDR3 coding DNA: TGTGCCAGCAGTTTAAGAGGGGGCTGGTACGAGCAGTACTTC. Translated, it gives CASSLRGGWYEQYF. This chain uses TRBV27 with TRBJ2-7; 7 bases are shared with TRBD1. Germline V gene lookup returns CDR1 MNHEY and CDR2 SMNVEV (reference sequence). The CDR3 extends over 14 amino acids. J gave up 4 bases and V 2 bases, and 5 bases lay outside the gene matches.

The chain has TRBV7-8 and TRBJ1-3; possibly TRBD1 for D (6 bases). V lost 3 bases to trimming and J lost 1 base, with 13 bases between them. This CDR3 comprises 16 residues. Germline lookup yields CDR1 SGHVS and CDR2 FQNEAQ. CDR3 residues: CASSFASTGSGNTIYF. The CDR3 region has the DNA TGTGCCAGCAGCTTCGCCTCGACAGGATCTGGAAACACCATATATTTT.

The CDR3 DNA reads as TGTGCCAGCAGCCCAGACGACAGACTTGGTTCACCCCTCCACTTT. The encoded protein is CASSPDDRLGSPLHF. The rearrangement uses TRBV11-3 and TRBJ1-6; D perhaps matches TRBD1 (5 bases). V was trimmed by 5 bases and J by 9 bases, leaving 17 bases between them. In germline, CDR1 is SGHNT, CDR2 YENEEA. CDR3 length: 15 amino acids. The full variable domain, in which reference TRBV11-3 and TRBJ1-6 provide the parts outside the CDR3, is EAGVVQSPRYKIIEKKQPVAFWCNPISGHNTLYWYLQNLGQGPELLIRYENEEAVDDSQLPKDRFSAERLKGVDSTLKIQPAELGDSAVYLCASSPDDRLGSPLHFGNGTRLTVT.